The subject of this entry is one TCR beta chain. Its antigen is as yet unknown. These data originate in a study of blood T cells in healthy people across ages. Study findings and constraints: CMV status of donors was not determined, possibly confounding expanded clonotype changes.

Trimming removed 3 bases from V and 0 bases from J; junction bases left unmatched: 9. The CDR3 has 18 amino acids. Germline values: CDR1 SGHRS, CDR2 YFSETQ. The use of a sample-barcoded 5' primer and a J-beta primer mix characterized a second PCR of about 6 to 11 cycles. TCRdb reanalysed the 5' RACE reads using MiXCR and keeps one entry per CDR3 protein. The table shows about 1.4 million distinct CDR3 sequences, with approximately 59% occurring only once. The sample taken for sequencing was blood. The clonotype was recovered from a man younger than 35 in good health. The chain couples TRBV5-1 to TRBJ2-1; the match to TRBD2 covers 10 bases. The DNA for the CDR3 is TGCGCCAGCAGCTCCCTTATAGCGGGGGGAAGCTCCTACAATGAGCAGTTCTTC. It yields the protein CASSSLIAGGSSYNEQFF. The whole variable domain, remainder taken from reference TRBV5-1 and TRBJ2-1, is KAGVTQTPRYLIKTRGQQVTLSCSPISGHRSVSWYQQTPGQGLQFLFEYFSETQRNKGNFPGRFSGRQFSNSRSEMNVSTLELGDSALYLCASSSLIAGGSSYNEQFFGPGTRLTVL.